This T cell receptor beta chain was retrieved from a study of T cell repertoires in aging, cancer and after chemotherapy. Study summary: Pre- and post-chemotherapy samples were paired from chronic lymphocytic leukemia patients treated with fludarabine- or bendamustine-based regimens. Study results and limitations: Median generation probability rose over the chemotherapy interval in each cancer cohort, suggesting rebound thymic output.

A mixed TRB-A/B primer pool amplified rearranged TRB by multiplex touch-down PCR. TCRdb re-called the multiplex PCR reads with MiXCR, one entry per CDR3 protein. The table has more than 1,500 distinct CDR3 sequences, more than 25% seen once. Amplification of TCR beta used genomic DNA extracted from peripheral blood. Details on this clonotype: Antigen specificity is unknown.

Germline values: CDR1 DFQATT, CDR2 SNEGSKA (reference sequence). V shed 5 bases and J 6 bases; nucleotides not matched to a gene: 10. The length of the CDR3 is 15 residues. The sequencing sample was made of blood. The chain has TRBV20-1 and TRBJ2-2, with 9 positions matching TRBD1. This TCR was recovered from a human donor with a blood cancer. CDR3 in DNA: TGCAGTGCTGTCCCCGGGACAGGGCGAGCCGGGGAGCTGTTTTTT. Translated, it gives CSAVPGTGRAGELFF.